The 21 T cell receptor beta chains below come from one sample, sequenced in a study of T cell responses to AZD1222 COVID-19 vaccine. The data were produced by immunoSEQ multiplex PCR, yet TCRdb's version contains in-frame clones alone and is incomplete. This table has under 200,000 clones, 80% to 95% appearing once. Sequencing used peripheral blood, obtained on day 0 of AZD1222 vaccination. The receptors come from an adult in good health.

Written as DNA, the CDR3 is TGTGCCAGCAGCTTGGGACAGTTCAGGGAGACCCAGTACTTC. As protein: CASSLGQFRETQYF. The chain uses TRBV7-9 and TRBJ2-5; 7 bases match TRBD1. Germline assignment: CDR1 SEHNR and CDR2 FQNEAQ (reference sequence). This CDR3 is built from 14 residues. The junction had 6 bases not matched to a gene; V was cut back by 3 bases and J by 5 bases.

The chain recombines TRBV27 with TRBJ1-1; D is unresolved. The V gene's germline CDR1 is MNHEY and CDR2 SMNVEV (reference sequence). Trimming cost V 2 bases and J 0 bases, with 7 bases left between them. The CDR3 extends over 14 amino acids. CDR3 loop: CASSLRRMNTEAFF. Written as DNA, the CDR3 is TGTGCCAGCAGTTTACGCCGGATGAACACTGAAGCTTTCTTT.

With regard to this clone: Its ends do not fully match the called genes, so a read error is possible. CDR3 protein: CASSLAGKPYGYTF. DNA of the CDR3: TGTGCTAGCAGCTTAGCGGGGAAACCCTATGGCTACACCTTC. V is TRBV7-7 and J is TRBJ1-2; D gene uncertain. The germline V gene has CDR1 SSHAT and CDR2 FNYEAQ (reference sequence). The CDR3 totals 14 residues. Variable domain in full (rest from reference TRBV7-7 and TRBJ1-2): GAGVSQSPRYKVTKRGQDVTLRCDPISSHATLYWYQQALGQGPEFLTYFNYEAQPDKSGLPSDRFSAERPEGSISTLTIQRTEQRDSAMYRCASSLAGKPYGYTFGSGTRLTVV.

The J gene is TRBJ1-6, the V gene TRBV9; no clear D. The germline V and J ends were trimmed by 0 bases and 5 bases, with 15 bases remaining between them. Germline lookup yields CDR1 SGDLS and CDR2 YYNGEE. This CDR3 is 17 amino acids long. The CDR3: CASSVGGLALDNSPLHF. For the CDR3, the DNA is TGTGCCAGCAGCGTAGGAGGGTTGGCACTTGATAATTCACCCCTCCACTTT.

The chain couples TRBV10-3 to TRBJ2-2, with 9 nucleotides matching TRBD1. The CDR3 covers 14 residues. CDR1 is ENHRY, CDR2 SYGVKD, per germline. After removal of 10 bases from V and 0 bases from J, the junction contained 3 bases not matched to a gene. The DNA for the CDR3 is TGTGCCACCCGACAGGGGGCGAACACCGGGGAGCTGTTTTTT. Its translation: CATRQGANTGELFF.

The chain combines TRBV18 with TRBJ1-1; no clear D. Germline V gene data show CDR1 as KGHSH and CDR2 as LQKENI. The CDR3 loop spans 16 amino acids. V lost 3 bases to trimming and J lost 1 base, with 15 bases between them. CDR3 sequence: CASSPLTYTGNTEAFF. CDR3 sequence (DNA): TGTGCCAGCTCACCTCTTACCTACACCGGGAACACTGAAGCTTTCTTT.

This clone was found once. This chain connects TRBV6-5 to TRBJ1-1; D is possibly TRBD1 (6 bases). V lost 1 base, J lost 5 bases, and 14 bases lay in between. The CDR3 is 15 residues long. The germline gives CDR1 MNHEY, CDR2 SVGAGI. CDR3 protein: CASSYLRRGRTEAFF. In DNA, the CDR3 is TGTGCCAGCAGTTACTTGCGCAGGGGTAGGACTGAAGCTTTCTTT.

This clone was seen more than once but under ten times. V gene TRBV5-6 combines with J gene TRBJ1-5, with D unresolved. Germline assignment: CDR1 SGHDT and CDR2 YYEEEE. The CDR3 spans 12 residues. Trimming took 2 bases from V and 4 from J, leaving 4 bases between them. The CDR3 DNA is TGTGCCAGCAGCTTCCTTAATCAGCCCCAGCATTTT. This encodes CASSFLNQPQHF.

J is TRBJ1-4 and V is TRBV10-3, with D tentatively TRBD1 (5 bases). With 5 bases removed from V and 4 bases from J, the gap between germline ends came to 14 bases. Germline V gene sequence: CDR1 ENHRY, CDR2 SYGVKD. The CDR3 sequence is 15 residues long. The CDR3 DNA follows: TGTGCCATCAGTCGGGACGGAACCGATAATGAAAAACTGTTTTTT. Its protein is CAISRDGTDNEKLFF.

This rearrangement joins TRBV4-1 to TRBJ1-1, with unresolved D. The V end was cut by 1 base, the J end by 11 bases, with 14 bases between. The CDR3 loop spans 13 amino acids. Germline CDR1 is MGHRA and CDR2 is YSYEKL. CDR3 sequence (DNA): TGCGCCAGCAGCCAAGGTAATGGGGATCTCGCTTTCTTT. This encodes CASSQGNGDLAFF.

The chain combines TRBV7-3 with TRBJ1-2; D uncertain. V dropped 6 bases and J dropped 7 bases, with 24 bases sitting between them. The CDR3 length is 16 residues. Germline-derived CDR1 and CDR2 are SGHTA and FQGTGA. CDR3 bases: TGTGCCAGCAGTCCAACCCAGACACGAAGCCTTTTTGGCTACACCTTC. It translates to CASSPTQTRSLFGYTF. The whole variable domain, remainder taken from reference TRBV7-3 and TRBJ1-2, is GAGVSQTPSNKVTEKGKYVELRCDPISGHTALYWYRQSLGQGPEFLIYFQGTGAADDSGLPNDRFFAVRPEGSVSTLKIQRTERGDSAVYLCASSPTQTRSLFGYTFGSGTRLTVV.

V is TRBV2 and J is TRBJ2-1; D is possibly TRBD1 (5 bases). This CDR3 region has 15 residues. Trimming cost V 1 base and J 6 bases, with 13 bases left between them. Germline CDR1 reads SNHLY; CDR2 reads FYNNEI. The CDR3 sequence: CASSEGWGRANEQFF. As DNA, the CDR3 is TGTGCCAGCAGTGAAGGATGGGGCAGGGCCAATGAGCAGTTCTTC.

The chain is built from TRBV11-2 and TRBJ2-7; D unclear. V was shortened by 4 bases and J by 2 bases, with 9 bases between the two germline ends. This CDR3 region has 13 residues. CDR1 is SGHAT and CDR2 is FQNNGV in the germline V gene. The CDR3 nucleotides are TGTGCCAGCAGCTCGACGAAGGCCTACGAGCAGTACTTC. It is translated as CASSSTKAYEQYF.

This clone was counted a single time. The rearrangement links TRBV3-1 (or the pseudogene TRBV3-2) to TRBJ1-2, with D maybe TRBD1 (6 bases). The CDR3 loop spans 15 amino acids. Germline values: CDR1 LGHDT, CDR2 YNNKEL (reference sequence). Between the trimmed V and J ends, which lost 5 bases and 2 bases, there was a span of 15 bases. The CDR3 DNA is TGTGCCAGCAGCTCTAGGGGGAATGGGAACTATGGCTACACCTTC. Residues: CASSSRGNGNYGYTF.

The chain combines TRBV19 with TRBJ2-2; 7 nucleotides match TRBD2. The J segment lost 3 bases and the V segment lost 10 bases, leaving 11 bases of the junction unmatched. This CDR3 has 15 residues. Germline lookup yields CDR1 LNHDA and CDR2 SQIVND (reference sequence). The CDR3 sequence: CATAFRGGYTGELFF. The CDR3 nucleotides are TGTGCCACCGCTTTCCGCGGGGGTTACACCGGGGAGCTGTTTTTT.

This rearrangement joins TRBV7-2 to TRBJ2-1; 13 bases are a match to TRBD2. The CDR3 contains 18 residues. The trim removed 5 bases at V and 4 bases at J, leaving 11 bases unmatched. Germline assignment: CDR1 SGHTA and CDR2 FQGNSA. CDR3 loop: CASSPTRLAGGLYNEQFF. The DNA for the CDR3 is TGTGCCAGCAGCCCAACAAGACTAGCGGGGGGCCTATACAATGAGCAGTTCTTC. Complete variable domain (other parts from reference TRBV7-2 and TRBJ2-1): GAGVSQSPSNKVTEKGKDVELRCDPISGHTALYWYRQSLGQGLEFLIYFQGNSAPDKSGLPSDRFSAERTGGSVSTLTIQRTQQEDSAVYLCASSPTRLAGGLYNEQFFGPGTRLTVL.

V gene TRBV9 combines with J gene TRBJ2-3; maybe TRBD1 (6 bases). Per the germline V gene, CDR1 is SGDLS and CDR2 is YYNGEE. Between the trimmed V and J ends, which lost 2 bases and 1 base, there was a span of 11 bases. This CDR3 is built from 15 residues. DNA for the CDR3: TGTGCCAGCAGCGTGGTTCCAGGGGGCACAGATACGCAGTATTTT. It is translated as CASSVVPGGTDTQYF.

The chain combines TRBV7-9 with TRBJ1-2; 7 bases agree with TRBD1. With V trimmed by 4 bases and J by 7 bases, 9 bases remained unmatched. The CDR3 has 14 residues. Germline V CDR1 and CDR2: SEHNR, FQNEAQ (reference sequence). The CDR3 here is CASSSRQGEVGYTF. CDR3 bases: TGTGCCAGCAGCTCCCGACAGGGTGAAGTTGGCTACACCTTC.

This rearrangement joins TRBV9 to TRBJ1-1, with unresolved D. V lost 0 bases to trimming and J lost 4 bases, with 7 bases between them. Germline CDR1 SGDLS, CDR2 YYNGEE. CDR3 length: 13 residues. For the CDR3, the DNA is TGTGCCAGCAGCGTAGAGCTGAGCACTGAAGCTTTCTTT. It translates to CASSVELSTEAFF.

The genes are TRBV6-5 and TRBJ1-1; D gene unclear. CDR1 and CDR2 from the germline V gene are MNHEY and SVGAGI. Deletions cut 2 bases from V and 4 bases from J, with 14 bases between. This CDR3 contains 15 residues. CDR3 sequence: CASSYNRAWGTEAFF. CDR3 DNA sequence: TGTGCCAGCAGTTACAACCGGGCTTGGGGCACTGAAGCTTTCTTT.

The chain employs TRBV7-2 and TRBJ1-6; D is possibly TRBD1 (5 bases). The CDR3 extends over 13 amino acids. Germline-derived CDR1 and CDR2 are SGHTA and FQGNSA. V lost 5 bases to trimming and J lost 6 bases, with 8 bases between them. In DNA, the CDR3 is TGTGCCAGCAGCCAGCAGGGTAATTCACCCCTCCACTTT. Translation: CASSQQGNSPLHF.